The source of this T cell receptor (beta chain) is a study of PD-L1 blockade in urothelial cancer. Study-wide background: Patients went on atezolizumab in the mid-2010s, receiving 1,200 mg intravenously every 3 weeks. Whole-study findings and limits: When measured at 3 weeks, tumor-associated blood clones expanded more in durable-benefit patients.

In regard to this clone: Antigen specificity is unknown.

Produced via immunoSEQ multiplex PCR; TCRdb's table is partial and in-frame only. The data show more than 70,000 clones, roughly nine tenths seen once. Sequencing used PBMCs, obtained around atezolizumab (anti-PD-L1) treatment. The TCR comes from a man between 60 and 70 years old with urothelial cancer.

CDR3 sequence reads: CASSPDRGKETQYF. The CDR3 DNA is TGTGCCAGCAGCCCGGACAGGGGGAAAGAGACCCAGTACTTC. The rearrangement links TRBV7-6 to TRBJ2-5; the match to TRBD1 covers 10 bases. The trim removed 5 bases at V and 3 bases at J, leaving 3 bases unmatched. Germline CDR1 SGHVS, CDR2 FNYEAQ. The CDR3 is 14 amino acids.